This TCR beta chain stems from a study of T cells of healthy individuals. From the 5' RACE reads, TCRdb called clonotypes with MiXCR, one entry per CDR3 protein. The repertoire consists of about 41,000 distinct CDR3 sequences, with 4% to 5% occurring once and the leading ten covering under 10%. Germline trimming cut 4 bases from V and 3 bases from J; bases unmatched to any gene: 8. Germline assignment: CDR1 SGHRS and CDR2 YFSETQ. CDR3 length equals 15 residues. The chain employs TRBV5-1 and TRBJ1-1; TRBD1 aligns across 8 bases. This receptor was taken from a human donor in good health. The DNA for the CDR3 is TGCGCCAGCAGCCTCTTCTCGACAGGGGACACTGAAGCTTTCTTT. It specifies CASSLFSTGDTEAFF.